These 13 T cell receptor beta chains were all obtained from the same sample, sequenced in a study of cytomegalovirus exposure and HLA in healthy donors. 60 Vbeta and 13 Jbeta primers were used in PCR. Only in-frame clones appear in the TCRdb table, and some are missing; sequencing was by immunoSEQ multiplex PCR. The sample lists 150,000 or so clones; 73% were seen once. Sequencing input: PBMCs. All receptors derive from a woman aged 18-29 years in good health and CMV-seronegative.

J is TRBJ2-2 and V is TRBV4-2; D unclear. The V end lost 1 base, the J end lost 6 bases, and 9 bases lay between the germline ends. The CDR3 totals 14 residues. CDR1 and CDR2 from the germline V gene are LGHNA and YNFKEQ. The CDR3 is CASSQGSQSGELFF. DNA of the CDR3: TGTGCCAGCAGCCAAGGCTCTCAGTCCGGGGAGCTGTTTTTT.

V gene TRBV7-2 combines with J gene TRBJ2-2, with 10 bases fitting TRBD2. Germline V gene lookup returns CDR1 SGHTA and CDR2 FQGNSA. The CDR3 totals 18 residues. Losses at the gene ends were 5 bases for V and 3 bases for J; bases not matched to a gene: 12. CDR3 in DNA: TGTGCCAGCAGCATCCATGGGCTAGCGGGGGATTACACCGGGGAGCTGTTTTTT. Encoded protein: CASSIHGLAGDYTGELFF.

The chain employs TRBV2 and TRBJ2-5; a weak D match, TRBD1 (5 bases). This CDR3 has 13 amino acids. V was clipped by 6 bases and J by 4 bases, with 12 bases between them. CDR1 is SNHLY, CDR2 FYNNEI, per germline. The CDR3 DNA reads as TGTGCCAGCAGCCCCAGGGTAGGAGAGACCCAGTACTTC. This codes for CASSPRVGETQYF.

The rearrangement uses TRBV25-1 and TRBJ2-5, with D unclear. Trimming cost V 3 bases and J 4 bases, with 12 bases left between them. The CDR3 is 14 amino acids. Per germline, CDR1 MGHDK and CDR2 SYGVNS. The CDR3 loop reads CASSDWALRETQYF. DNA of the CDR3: TGTGCCAGCAGTGATTGGGCCCTAAGAGAGACCCAGTACTTC.

The CDR3 here is CASSRKSGGTDTQYF. DNA for the CDR3: TGTGCCAGCAGCCGGAAGAGCGGGGGCACAGATACGCAGTATTTT. The chain links TRBV25-1 to TRBJ2-3, with TRBD2 identical over 7 bases. The ends lost 6 bases at V and 1 base at J; junction bases unmatched: 7. CDR1 is MGHDK and CDR2 is SYGVNS in the germline V gene. The length of the CDR3 is 15 residues.

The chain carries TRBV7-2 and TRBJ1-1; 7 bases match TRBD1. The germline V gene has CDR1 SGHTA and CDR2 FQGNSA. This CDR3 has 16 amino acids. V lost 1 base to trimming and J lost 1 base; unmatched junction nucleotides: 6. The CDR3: CASSLGQGLGNTEAFF. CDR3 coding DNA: TGTGCCAGCAGCTTAGGACAGGGCCTTGGGAACACTGAAGCTTTCTTT.

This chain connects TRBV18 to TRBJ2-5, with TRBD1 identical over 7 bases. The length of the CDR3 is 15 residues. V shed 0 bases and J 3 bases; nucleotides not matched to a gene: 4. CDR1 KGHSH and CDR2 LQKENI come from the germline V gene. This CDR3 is CASSPPGTVKETQYF. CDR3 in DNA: TGTGCCAGCTCACCACCGGGGACAGTCAAAGAGACCCAGTACTTC.

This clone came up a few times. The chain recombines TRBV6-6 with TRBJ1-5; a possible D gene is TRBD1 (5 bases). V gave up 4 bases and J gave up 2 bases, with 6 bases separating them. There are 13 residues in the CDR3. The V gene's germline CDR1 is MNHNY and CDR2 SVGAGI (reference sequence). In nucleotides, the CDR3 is TGTGCCAGCAGTTTACAGGGCAATCAGCCCCAGCATTTT. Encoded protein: CASSLQGNQPQHF.

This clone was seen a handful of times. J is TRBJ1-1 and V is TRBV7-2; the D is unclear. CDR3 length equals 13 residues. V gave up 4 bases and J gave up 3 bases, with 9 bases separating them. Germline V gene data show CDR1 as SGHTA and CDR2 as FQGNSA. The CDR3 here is CASSYTRDTEAFF. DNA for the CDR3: TGTGCCAGCAGCTACACTCGGGACACTGAAGCTTTCTTT.

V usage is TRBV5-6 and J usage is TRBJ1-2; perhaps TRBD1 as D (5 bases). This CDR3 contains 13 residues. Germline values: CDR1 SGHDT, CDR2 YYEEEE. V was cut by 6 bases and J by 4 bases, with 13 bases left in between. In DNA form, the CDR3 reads TGTGCCAGCAAGGGGTCAGACTTCTATGGCTACACCTTC. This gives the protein CASKGSDFYGYTF.

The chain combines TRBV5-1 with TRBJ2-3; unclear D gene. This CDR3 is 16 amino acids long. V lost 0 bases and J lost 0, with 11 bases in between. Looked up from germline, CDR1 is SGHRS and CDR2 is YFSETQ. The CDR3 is CASSLGTAASTDTQYF. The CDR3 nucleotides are TGCGCCAGCAGCTTGGGAACTGCTGCGAGCACAGATACGCAGTATTTT.

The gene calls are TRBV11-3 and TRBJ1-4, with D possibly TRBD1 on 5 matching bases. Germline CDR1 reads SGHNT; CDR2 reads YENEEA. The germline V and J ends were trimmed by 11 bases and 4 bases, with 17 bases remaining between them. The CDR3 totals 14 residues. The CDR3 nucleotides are TGTGCCCTCCCCGCAGGGCCTCATAATGAAAAACTGTTTTTT. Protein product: CALPAGPHNEKLFF.

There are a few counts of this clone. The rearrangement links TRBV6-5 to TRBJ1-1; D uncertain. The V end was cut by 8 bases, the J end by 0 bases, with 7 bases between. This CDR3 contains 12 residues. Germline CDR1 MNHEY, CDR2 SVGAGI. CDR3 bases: TGTGCCAGCGGGAGGGTGAACACTGAAGCTTTCTTT. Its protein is CASGRVNTEAFF.